These 4 T cell receptor beta chains originate from one sample sequenced in a study of T cell repertoires in cytomegalovirus infection. TCRdb reprocessed the reads via MiXCR and lists one record per CDR3 protein. The sample carries 310,000 or so distinct CDR3 sequences, 8% to 10% recorded once. Input material: PBMCs. The receptor source for this set is a human donor in good health (CMV status not recorded). Some clones in this sample may be carry-over from other donors' samples.

This clonotype appeared a few times. The rearrangement joins TRBV28 to TRBJ1-5; D possibly corresponds to TRBD1 (5 bases). Trimming cost V 4 bases and J 4 bases, with 23 bases left between them. The germline CDR1 and CDR2 sequences are MDHEN and SYDVKM. The CDR3 length is 18 residues. As DNA, the CDR3 is TGTGCCAGCAGTTCGTGGAGTGAGGGGTGGAAAGGGAATCAGCCCCAGCATTTT. Translation gives CASSSWSEGWKGNQPQHF.

This clonotype came up many times. The rearrangement joins TRBV7-2 to TRBJ1-2; D is uncertain. Germline V gene data show CDR1 as SGHTA and CDR2 as FQGNSA. The CDR3 loop spans 14 amino acids. Trimming cost V 5 bases and J 8 bases, with 18 bases left between them. CDR3 nucleotide sequence: TGTGCCAGCAGCCTCCCGGGCCGAGGCCGGGGCTACACCTTC. As protein: CASSLPGRGRGYTF.

This clonotype was found a few times. The chain links TRBV7-2 to TRBJ2-5; D gene uncertain. CDR1 is SGHTA and CDR2 is FQGNSA in the germline V gene. V was pared by 1 base and J by 3 bases, with 9 bases between. The CDR3 is made up of 14 amino acids. CDR3 protein: CASSLEQAEETQYF. Here the CDR3 DNA reads TGTGCCAGCAGCTTAGAGCAGGCTGAAGAGACCCAGTACTTC.

This clonotype was picked up a small number of times. The chain combines TRBV14 with TRBJ2-7; TRBD1 agrees at 10 bases. The CDR3 is 15 amino acids. With V trimmed by 1 base and J by 9 bases, 9 bases remained unmatched. Germline CDR1 is SGHDN and CDR2 is FVKESK. The CDR3 DNA reads TGTGCCAGCAGCCAAGCCGGGACAGGGGCCCTCGGGCAGTACTTC. Its protein product is CASSQAGTGALGQYF.